The source of this T cell receptor (beta chain) is a study of blood T cell repertoires in COVID-19. Using immunoSEQ multiplex PCR, the repertoire was profiled, and TCRdb retains in-frame clones only, with some absent. The sample has roughly 30,000 clones, around 80% seen once; the top ten hold 7% to 9%. Trimming took 6 bases from V and 7 from J, leaving 18 bases between them. Germline values: CDR1 MGHDK, CDR2 SYGVNS. This CDR3 is 14 amino acids long. The sample consisted of peripheral blood. The rearrangement links TRBV25-1 to TRBJ1-1, with D unresolved. This clonotype was obtained from a woman aged 60-75 years with acute or convalescent COVID-19. CDR3 in amino acids: CASRSTPEVGEAFF. The CDR3 DNA reads TGTGCCAGCAGATCGACCCCGGAGGTTGGTGAAGCTTTCTTT.